This T cell receptor (beta chain) was sequenced in a study of CD8+CD57+ T cells in acquired aplastic anemia. Study-level information: Sorted CD4+ and CD8+ cells yielded DNA averaging around 3.2 ug.

Genomic DNA templated the TCR beta VDJ and CDR3 profiling. Each CDR3 protein gets one entry after TCRdb re-called the reads with MiXCR. In the table there are 150,000 to 200,000 distinct CDR3 sequences, under 70% of which are singletons. Broader study findings: For CD8+ Simpson's diversity, patients and controls showed no significant difference. It was found that 25 to 35 CD8+ CDR3 sequences were shared between patients and controls.

This CDR3 spans 15 amino acids. Germline V gene sequence: CDR1 SGHAT, CDR2 FQNNGV. The V gene lost 3 bases and the J gene lost 0 bases, with 9 bases spanning the gap. To note about this clonotype: Its cognate antigen is unknown.

The chain links TRBV11-2 to TRBJ2-1, with a tentative D call TRBD1 (5 bases). Sequenced input: sorted CD4+, CD8+, or CD8+CD57+ T cells (not recorded which) from PBMCs. This TCR was recovered from a human donor with severe aplastic anemia or a healthy control (not recorded which). The CDR3 protein is CASSLEDSSYNEQFF. DNA of the CDR3: TGTGCCAGCAGCTTGGAAGACAGCTCCTACAATGAGCAGTTCTTC.